This T cell receptor beta chain is from a study of blood T cell repertoires in COVID-19. About the research overall: Samples came from the United States, Italy and Spain, spanning acute and convalescent COVID-19. The cDNA or gDNA used as material had been derived from T cells, B-cell-depleted T cells, or PBMCs.

Trimming cost V 8 bases and J 13 bases, with 15 bases left between them. This CDR3 has 11 residues. Original handling: It was from reference gene primer amplification that nucleated cell counts were estimated. The table came from immunoSEQ multiplex PCR; TCRdb's copy has only in-frame clones and leaves some out. From that table come the V and J calls and clone size; the DNA was used to work out D and trimming. The table records approximately 280,000 clones, approximately 91% of them present only once. Sequencing was carried out using peripheral blood. The clonotype was recovered from an older woman with acute or convalescent COVID-19. This rearrangement joins TRBV12-3 or TRBV12-4 to TRBJ2-1; D is uncertain. CDR3 in DNA: TGTGCCAGCTCATTAGGTGCGGAACAGTTCTTC. It codes for CASSLGAEQFF.